One T cell receptor (beta chain) is described in this entry. The data originate from a study of blood T cell repertoires in COVID-19. Here immunoSEQ multiplex PCR was the method, and the copy in TCRdb shows in-frame clones only, minus some. The top ten hold around an eighth of the sample, which has 250,000 to 350,000 clones, approximately 89% seen once. Germline CDR1 is SGDLS and CDR2 is YYNGEE. This CDR3 has 21 residues. The trim removed 0 bases at V and 2 bases at J, leaving 19 bases unmatched. Sequenced material: peripheral blood. The rearrangement uses TRBV9 and TRBJ2-1; 8 bases match TRBD2. This TCR came from a woman aged 55 to 70 with acute or convalescent COVID-19. The CDR3 coding sequence is TGTGCCAGCAGCGTAGGCCCCACCGGCGGGAGGCTCCCGAGCGCCTACAATGAGCAGTTCTTC. This encodes CASSVGPTGGRLPSAYNEQFF.